This T cell receptor beta chain appears in the sequencing data of a study of blood T cell repertoires in COVID-19. The length of the CDR3 is 10 residues. V shed 8 bases and J shed 9 bases, with 10 bases lying between them. Germline CDR1 and CDR2: MNHNY and SVGAGI (reference sequence). Libraries were prepared by immunoSEQ multiplex PCR; TCRdb keeps only in-frame clonotypes and omits some of them. Of some 270,000 clones listed, about nine tenths are singletons. The sample consisted of peripheral blood. The origin of this receptor is a man aged 45-65 years with acute or convalescent COVID-19. The genes are TRBV6-6 and TRBJ1-1; D is unresolved. The CDR3 reads CASRVEKAFF. In DNA, the CDR3 is TGTGCCAGCCGTGTAGAGAAAGCTTTCTTT.